The clone carrying this TCR beta chain was found many times. What it binds is not known. Trimming took 5 bases from V and 3 from J, leaving 11 bases between them. This CDR3 is 14 amino acids long. Germline V CDR1 and CDR2: ENHRY, SYGVKD. This sample was included in a study of early T cells in non-severe SARS-CoV-2 infection. Study information: Alpha and beta chains were unpaired, from unsorted whole-blood bulk RNA.

Individual cDNA molecules received unique molecular identifiers during library preparation. TCRdb called the 5' RACE reads again in MiXCR, with one record for every CDR3 protein. The repertoire has tens of thousands of distinct CDR3 sequences, 6.3% of them found once; the top ten carry 5% to 6.5%. Study results and limitations: Comparison of clonotypes with VDJdb favored anti-spike CD8 responses while missing private and CD4 specificities.

The TCR was taken from an adult who was a healthcare worker with PCR-confirmed SARS-CoV-2 infection or an uninfected control (not recorded which). This rearrangement joins TRBV10-3 to TRBJ2-1; D possibly corresponds to TRBD2 (5 bases). Input material: whole blood. CDR3 sequence reads: CAISRGGNYNEQFF. The CDR3 DNA reads as TGTGCCATCAGTCGCGGAGGTAACTACAATGAGCAGTTCTTC.